This T cell receptor (beta chain) comes out of a study of T cells in Graves' hyperthyroidism and ophthalmopathy. Study outcomes and limitations: Stable hyperthyroidism was separated from ophthalmopathy by a model based on 13 V-J features. Blood also held most thyroid clonotypes expanded beyond 0.001.

From RNA transcripts, TCR beta CDR3 regions were amplified. The TCR CDR3 was amplified in a first-round RT-PCR using the HTBI primer set. Each CDR3 protein gets one entry after TCRdb re-called the multiplex PCR reads with MiXCR. The table lists about 520,000 distinct CDR3 sequences, less than 25% of them singletons. Trimming shortened V by 4 bases and J by 3 bases, and 13 bases separated the two germline ends. This CDR3 has 14 amino acids. CDR1 and CDR2 from the germline V gene are LGHNA and YSLEER. In its sample, this clonotype was seen many times. Its antigen is not known. The sequence was collected from a woman aged 25 to 45 with Graves' ophthalmopathy. The sample comprised blood. The V and J genes are TRBV4-3 and TRBJ2-7; D is unclear. The CDR3 coding sequence is TGCGCCAGCAGCCCCCGGGCATTTGGCTACGAGCAGTACTTC. Its protein product is CASSPRAFGYEQYF.